The clone carrying this T cell receptor (beta chain) was detected ten times or more. Antigen unknown. This specimen comes from a study of Graves' ophthalmopathy and Graves' hyperthyroidism. Study results and limitations: The majority of expanded thyroid clonotypes above 0.001 frequency also occurred in blood.

Amplified material comprised TCR beta CDR3 regions derived from RNA transcripts. RT-PCR was first run with HTBI primers, then multiplex PCR in a second round. TCRdb re-derived calls from the multiplex PCR reads in MiXCR, one entry per CDR3 protein. Seen here are some 380,000 distinct CDR3 sequences, 15% observed once, and the top ten hold 5.5% to 7%. The CDR3 spans 13 residues. V was pared by 0 bases and J by 7 bases, with 3 bases of the junction left unmatched. Germline-derived CDR1 and CDR2 are SGHTS and YDEGEE. Sequencing was performed on peripheral blood. This receptor was identified in a woman aged 18-29 years with stable Graves' hyperthyroidism. The V call is TRBV5-8, the J call TRBJ1-2, with TRBD1 identical over 7 bases. In nucleotides, the CDR3 is TGTGCCAGCAGCTTGGTCAGGGGGAGTGGCTACACCTTC. Residues: CASSLVRGSGYTF.